These 16 T cell receptor beta chains came from one sample sequenced in a study of a mutant IDH1 vaccine in newly diagnosed glioma. Time point described: week 23, last vaccination. Every single dose of the vaccine, 300 ug of mutant IDH1 20-mer peptide, came with topical imiquimod. These TCRs are of unknown antigen specificity. TCRdb's table, derived via immunoSEQ multiplex PCR, lists solely in-frame clones and lacks some. The sample has tens of thousands of clones, approximately 90% seen once. The specimen comprised PBMCs, sampled from a glioma patient whose treatment included an IDH1 peptide vaccine. The receptors come from a man aged 50-59 years with glioma.

V gene TRBV10-2 combines with J gene TRBJ1-3; D remains unclear. This CDR3 is built from 13 residues. Trimming left V 8 bases short and J 0 bases short, with 8 bases between. Germline loops: CDR1 WSHSY, CDR2 SAAADI. The DNA for the CDR3 is TGCGCCAGCGGCGGTAACTCTGGAAACACCATATATTTT. Translated: CASGGNSGNTIYF.

This clone was recorded a few times. CDR3 sequence reads: CASSGGGNEQYF. CDR3 in DNA: TGTGCCAGCAGTGGAGGGGGCAACGAGCAGTACTTC. The rearrangement uses TRBV6-1 and TRBJ2-7; 7 bases fit TRBD1. Germline-derived CDR1 and CDR2 are MNHNS and SASEGT. After removal of 4 bases from V and 5 bases from J, the junction contained 2 bases not matched to a gene. The CDR3 covers 12 residues.

The V call is TRBV4-1, the J call TRBJ1-2, with a weak D call TRBD1 (6 bases). V gave up 4 bases and J gave up 2 bases, with 14 bases separating them. The CDR3 loop spans 15 amino acids. CDR1 is MGHRA and CDR2 is YSYEKL in the germline V gene. The CDR3 loop reads CASSPVGGRNYGYTF. For the CDR3, the DNA is TGCGCCAGCAGCCCCGTCGGGGGGCGGAACTATGGCTACACCTTC.

This chain uses TRBV5-1 with TRBJ2-2; D unclear. V was cut by 1 base and J by 6 bases, with 10 bases left in between. This CDR3 is built from 14 residues. The germline CDR1 and CDR2 sequences are SGHRS and YFSETQ. CDR3 sequence: CASSLLYGSGELFF. CDR3 bases: TGCGCCAGCAGCTTGCTGTATGGTTCCGGGGAGCTGTTTTTT.

This chain joins TRBV4-3 and TRBJ2-1, with a possible D match to TRBD1 (5 bases). V was cut by 4 bases and J by 4 bases, with 20 bases left in between. The germline V gene has CDR1 LGHNA and CDR2 YSLEER. The CDR3 has 17 amino acids. The CDR3 is CASSLGRVQGYYNEQFF. CDR3 nucleotide sequence: TGCGCCAGCAGCCTGGGCCGAGTGCAGGGTTATTACAATGAGCAGTTCTTC.

This chain uses TRBV2 with TRBJ1-1; D unclear. Germline V gene data show CDR1 as SNHLY and CDR2 as FYNNEI. Trimming pared 10 bases from V and 8 bases from J, leaving 5 bases between. The CDR3 is 8 amino acids. CDR3 sequence: CANREAFF. CDR3 nucleotide sequence: TGTGCCAACAGAGAAGCTTTCTTT.

The chain employs TRBV30 and TRBJ2-7; D unresolved. V was clipped by 0 bases and J by 3 bases, with 9 bases between them. In germline, CDR1 is GTSNPN, CDR2 SVGIG (reference sequence). The CDR3 covers 13 residues. CDR3 in DNA: TGTGCCTGGAGTGTTAGCCAGAACTACGAGCAGTACTTC. Its translation is CAWSVSQNYEQYF.

This CDR3 reads CASSFRPQGAIENIQYF. The DNA for the CDR3 is TGTGCCAGCAGCTTTAGGCCCCAGGGGGCTATCGAAAACATTCAGTACTTC. The genes are TRBV7-8 and TRBJ2-4, with 8 bases fitting TRBD1. CDR1 SGHVS and CDR2 FQNEAQ come from the germline V gene. V was pared by 3 bases and J by 5 bases, with 12 bases of the junction left unmatched. This CDR3 is 17 amino acids long.

The rearrangement joins TRBV5-1 to TRBJ2-4, with D perhaps TRBD1 (6 bases). CDR1 SGHRS and CDR2 YFSETQ come from the germline V gene. This CDR3 is 15 amino acids long. V lost 4 bases, J lost 2 bases, and 13 bases lay in between. Written as DNA, the CDR3 is TGCGCCAGCAGCCTACAGGGTTTTTCCAAAAACATTCAGTACTTC. Amino acids: CASSLQGFSKNIQYF.

The CDR3 is CASSPGGVNGYTF. The CDR3, as DNA: TGTGCCAGCAGCCCCGGGGGAGTAAATGGCTACACCTTC. V usage is TRBV11-2 and J usage is TRBJ1-2, with D maybe TRBD1 (5 bases). Germline V lookup: CDR1 SGHAT, CDR2 FQNNGV. The CDR3 loop spans 13 amino acids. Trimming pared 5 bases from V and 6 bases from J, leaving 13 bases between.

CDR3 sequence: CSVEALETLRGLSTDTQYF. The CDR3 DNA reads TGCAGCGTTGAGGCTTTAGAAACATTGCGGGGCCTCAGCACAGATACGCAGTATTTT. The chain employs TRBV29-1 and TRBJ2-3, with D maybe TRBD2 (6 bases). Germline CDR1 SQVTM, CDR2 ANQGSEA. Trimming took 3 bases from V and 0 from J, leaving 25 bases between them. CDR3 length: 19 amino acids.

The chain uses TRBV2 and TRBJ2-5; tentatively, D is TRBD2 (5 bases). The germline CDR1 and CDR2 sequences are SNHLY and FYNNEI. V dropped 4 bases and J dropped 5 bases, with 17 bases sitting between them. The CDR3 has 15 amino acids. The DNA of the CDR3 is TGTGCCAGCAGTGTCCTACGGGGAACAGTGGAGACCCAGTACTTC. This gives the protein CASSVLRGTVETQYF.

As DNA, the CDR3 is TGTGCCAGCAGCCAAGACCTGGGATGGGCTGTGCAGTACTTC. Translated: CASSQDLGWAVQYF. The chain couples TRBV14 to TRBJ2-7; D is ambiguous. V was shortened by 0 bases and J by 9 bases, with 15 bases between the two germline ends. The CDR3 runs 14 residues. Germline CDR1 is SGHDN and CDR2 is FVKESK.

This clone is a singleton in its sample. The rearrangement links TRBV27 to TRBJ1-1; D is undetermined. Per germline, CDR1 MNHEY and CDR2 SMNVEV (reference sequence). V shed 1 base and J shed 8 bases, with 11 bases lying between them. The length of the CDR3 is 13 residues. Here the CDR3 reads CASSLYGVSEAFF. CDR3 bases: TGTGCCAGCAGTTTATATGGGGTTTCGGAAGCTTTCTTT.

The chain is built from TRBV30 and TRBJ2-7; no definite D call. The CDR3 loop spans 12 amino acids. Trimming shortened V by 0 bases and J by 7 bases, and 10 bases separated the two germline ends. Germline CDR1 is GTSNPN and CDR2 is SVGIG (reference sequence). CDR3 in amino acids: CAWSVRMAEQYF. The CDR3 DNA sequence: TGTGCCTGGAGTGTACGGATGGCTGAGCAGTACTTC.

The chain links TRBV11-2 to TRBJ2-5, with D hard to call. This CDR3 has 12 residues. CDR1 is SGHAT, CDR2 FQNNGV, per germline. V lost 5 bases to trimming and J lost 4 bases, with 8 bases between them. CDR3 protein: CASSPSLETQYF. The CDR3 bases are TGTGCCAGCAGCCCCTCTCTAGAGACCCAGTACTTC.